The T cell receptor (beta chain) under discussion was sequenced for a study of blood T cell repertoires in COVID-19. Authors' data handling: Using reference gene primer amplification, nucleated cell counts were estimated. TCRdb keeps only in-frame clones here, not all; method: immunoSEQ multiplex PCR. Clone size and the V and J calls come from that table; the DNA yielded D and trimming. The sample has approximately 320,000 clones, roughly 90% seen once. The cohort comprised adults aged roughly 18 to 95 years residing in under 25 US areas. Cohort assignment relied on participant-reported clinical history. Two consecutive negative NP/OP PCR tests, clearance, or resolved symptoms defined Cohort 3 recovery. V was trimmed by 8 bases and J by 6 bases, leaving 8 bases between them. Per germline, CDR1 LNHNV and CDR2 YYDKDF (reference sequence). This CDR3 has 11 amino acids.

The receptor was isolated from a woman between 18 and 30 years old who had recovered from COVID-19. The source material was PBMCs or T cells enriched from blood (not recorded which). This chain links TRBV15 with TRBJ2-1, with D unresolved. The CDR3, as DNA: TGTGCCACCCTCACGGGCAATGAGCAGTTCTTC. Residues: CATLTGNEQFF. Using reference TRBV15 and TRBJ2-1 for the parts outside the CDR3, the full variable domain is DAMVIQNPRYQVTQFGKPVTLSCSQTLNHNVMYWYQQKSSQAPKLLFHYYDKDFNNEADTPDNFQSRRPNTSFCFLDIRSPGLGDTAMYLCATLTGNEQFFGPGTRLTVL.